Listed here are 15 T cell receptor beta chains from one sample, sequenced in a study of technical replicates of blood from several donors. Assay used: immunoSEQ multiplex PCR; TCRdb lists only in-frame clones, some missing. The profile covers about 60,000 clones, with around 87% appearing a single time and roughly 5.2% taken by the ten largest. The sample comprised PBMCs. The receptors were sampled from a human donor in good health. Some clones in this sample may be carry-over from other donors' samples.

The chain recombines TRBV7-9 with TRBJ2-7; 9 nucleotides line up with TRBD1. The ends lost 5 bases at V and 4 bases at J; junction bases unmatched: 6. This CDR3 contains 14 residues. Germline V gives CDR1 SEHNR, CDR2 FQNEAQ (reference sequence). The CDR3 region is CASSPRDRVYEQYF. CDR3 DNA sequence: TGTGCCAGCAGCCCGCGGGACAGGGTATACGAGCAGTACTTC.

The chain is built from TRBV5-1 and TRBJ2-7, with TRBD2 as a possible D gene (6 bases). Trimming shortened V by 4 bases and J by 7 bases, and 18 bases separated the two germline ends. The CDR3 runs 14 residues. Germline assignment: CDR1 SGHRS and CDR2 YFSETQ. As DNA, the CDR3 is TGCGCCAGCAGCAGTATAGCGGCTCCGAAGGAGCAGTACTTC. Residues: CASSSIAAPKEQYF.

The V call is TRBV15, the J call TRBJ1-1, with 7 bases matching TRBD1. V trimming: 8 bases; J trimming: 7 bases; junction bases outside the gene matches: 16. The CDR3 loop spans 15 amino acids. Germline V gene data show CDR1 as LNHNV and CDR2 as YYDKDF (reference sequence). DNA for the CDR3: TGTGCCACCGGACGGACAGGCGCCTACCCAGGTGAAGCTTTCTTT. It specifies CATGRTGAYPGEAFF.

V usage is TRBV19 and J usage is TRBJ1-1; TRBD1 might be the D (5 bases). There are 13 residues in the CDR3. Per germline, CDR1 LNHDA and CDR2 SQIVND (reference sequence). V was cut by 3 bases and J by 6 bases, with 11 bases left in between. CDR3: CASSIGTGSEAFF. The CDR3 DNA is TGTGCCAGTAGTATTGGAACAGGTTCTGAAGCTTTCTTT.

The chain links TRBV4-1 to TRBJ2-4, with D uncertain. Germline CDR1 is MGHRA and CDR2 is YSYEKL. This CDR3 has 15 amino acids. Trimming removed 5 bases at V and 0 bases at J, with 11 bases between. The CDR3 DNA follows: TGCGCCAGCAGCATGATGGGCCTAGCCAAAAACATTCAGTACTTC. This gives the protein CASSMMGLAKNIQYF.

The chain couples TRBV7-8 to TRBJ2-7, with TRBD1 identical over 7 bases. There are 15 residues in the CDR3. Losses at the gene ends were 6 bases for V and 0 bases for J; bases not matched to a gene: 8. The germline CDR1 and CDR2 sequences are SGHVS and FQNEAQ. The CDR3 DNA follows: TGTGCCAGCAGGACCGGGACAGCTCGCTCCTACGAGCAGTACTTC. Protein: CASRTGTARSYEQYF.

The CDR3 here is CASGVRYEQFF. DNA of the CDR3: TGTGCCAGCGGCGTGAGGTATGAGCAGTTCTTC. The chain is built from TRBV6-5 and TRBJ2-1; D is undetermined. The CDR3 loop spans 11 amino acids. Germline lookup yields CDR1 MNHEY and CDR2 SVGAGI. The ends were cut back, 8 bases at V and 8 bases at J, with 10 bases in the middle.

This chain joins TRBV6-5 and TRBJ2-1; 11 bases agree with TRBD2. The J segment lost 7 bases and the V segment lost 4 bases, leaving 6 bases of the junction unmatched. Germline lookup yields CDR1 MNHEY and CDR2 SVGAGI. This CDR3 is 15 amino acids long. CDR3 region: CASSSASGRRNEQFF. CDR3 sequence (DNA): TGTGCCAGCAGTTCTGCTAGCGGGAGGAGGAATGAGCAGTTCTTC.

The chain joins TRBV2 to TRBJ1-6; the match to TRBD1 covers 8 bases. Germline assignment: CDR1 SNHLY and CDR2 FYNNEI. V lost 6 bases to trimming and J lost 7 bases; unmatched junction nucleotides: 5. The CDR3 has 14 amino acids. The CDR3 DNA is TGTGCCAGCAGCACCAACAGGGGGAATTCACCCCTCCACTTT. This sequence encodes CASSTNRGNSPLHF.

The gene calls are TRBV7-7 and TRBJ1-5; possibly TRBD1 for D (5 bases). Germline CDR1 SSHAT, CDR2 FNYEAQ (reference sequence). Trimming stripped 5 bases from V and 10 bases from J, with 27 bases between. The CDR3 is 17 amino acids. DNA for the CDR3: TGTGCCAGCAGCCAGACCCCCTTACAGGATTTCTGTCGACCCCAGCATTTT. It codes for CASSQTPLQDFCRPQHF.

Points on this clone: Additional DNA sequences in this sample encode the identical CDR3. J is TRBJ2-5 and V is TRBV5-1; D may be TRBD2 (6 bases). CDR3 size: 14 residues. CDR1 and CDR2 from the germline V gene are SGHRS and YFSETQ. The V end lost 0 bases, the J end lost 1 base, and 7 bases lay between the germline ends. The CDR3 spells CASSLGGTQETQYF. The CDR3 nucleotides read TGCGCCAGCAGCTTGGGCGGGACCCAAGAGACCCAGTACTTC.

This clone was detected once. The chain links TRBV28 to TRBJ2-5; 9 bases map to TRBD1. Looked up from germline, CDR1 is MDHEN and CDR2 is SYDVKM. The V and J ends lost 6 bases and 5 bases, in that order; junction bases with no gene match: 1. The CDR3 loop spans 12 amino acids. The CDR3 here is CASRGQGETQYF. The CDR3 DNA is TGTGCCAGCAGGGGACAGGGTGAGACCCAGTACTTC. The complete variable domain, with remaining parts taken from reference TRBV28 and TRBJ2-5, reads DVKVTQSSRYLVKRTGEKVFLECVQDMDHENMFWYRQDPGLGLRLIYFSYDVKMKEKGDIPEGYSVSREKKERFSLILESASTNQTSMYLCASRGQGETQYFGPGTRLLVL.

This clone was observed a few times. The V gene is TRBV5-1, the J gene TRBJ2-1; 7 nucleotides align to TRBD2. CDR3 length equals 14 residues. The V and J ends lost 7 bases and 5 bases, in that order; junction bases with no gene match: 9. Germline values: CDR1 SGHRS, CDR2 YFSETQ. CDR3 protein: CASAGEATNNEQFF. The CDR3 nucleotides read TGCGCCAGCGCGGGGGAGGCCACAAACAATGAGCAGTTCTTC.

The CDR3 DNA reads as TGCGCCAGCAGCTTGGCCTCCGGACTTGCCTACAATGAGCAGTTCTTC. It yields the protein CASSLASGLAYNEQFF. This chain connects TRBV5-1 to TRBJ2-1, with TRBD2 as a possible D gene (5 bases). Germline assignment: CDR1 SGHRS and CDR2 YFSETQ. Trimming removed 0 bases from V and 2 bases from J, with 12 bases in between. This CDR3 has 16 amino acids.

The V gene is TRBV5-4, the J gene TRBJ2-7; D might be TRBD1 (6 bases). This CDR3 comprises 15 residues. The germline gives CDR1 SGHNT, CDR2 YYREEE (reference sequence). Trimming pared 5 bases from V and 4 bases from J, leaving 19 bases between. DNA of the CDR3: TGTGCCAGCAGGCGTGACAGGTCCGAAATGTACGAGCAGTACTTC. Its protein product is CASRRDRSEMYEQYF.